This T cell receptor beta chain is from a study of long-term antiretroviral therapy in people with HIV. Points from the study as a whole: HIV repertoires showed narrower CDR3 length ranges than controls. For ART adherence, viral resistance and therapy changes, no data were available. With ART, diversity went up but was still lower than in transplant donor controls. Drawn between 2004 and 2017, the blood was possibly obtained under older ART regimens.

Concerning this clone itself: The antigen remains unidentified.

Sequencing relied on immunoSEQ assay v3.0, run at survey level. Generated by immunoSEQ multiplex PCR, the TCRdb table keeps only in-frame clones and is missing some. The sample yields under 30,000 clones, roughly 94% seen once. Sequences were derived from unsorted PBMCs, sampled 5.3 years after starting antiretroviral therapy. This receptor was obtained from a man aged 50 to 60 with HIV.

CDR3 in DNA: TGTGCCAGCAGCCAATCATCAGGGACTAGCGGGGGGGCTTATACGGCAGATACGCAGTATTTT. It translates to CASSQSSGTSGGAYTADTQYF. The chain carries TRBV4-2 and TRBJ2-3, with 16 bases lining up with TRBD2. Germline CDR1 reads LGHNA; CDR2 reads YNFKEQ. After removal of 2 bases from V and 4 bases from J, the junction contained 15 bases not matched to a gene. There are 21 residues in the CDR3.